What follows are 22 T cell receptor beta chains derived from one specimen sequenced in a study of T-cell reconstitution after alpha-beta-depleted transplantation in children listed by TCRdb under 2016. What this sample's treatment or condition label stands for: allogeneic hematopoietic cell transplantation with graft depleted of TCRalphabeta T cells and CD19 B cells. The method was PCR. The instrument given in TCRdb is Illumina HiSeq 2500. TCR libraries were prepared with molecular barcoding, using unique molecular identifiers to normalize TCRbeta repertoire quantification. TCRdb cleaned the public reads at Q25 with fastp, built clones with MiXCR and kept in-frame beta chains. A single entry per CDR3 protein holds the most common genes and DNA from its merged rows. A total of around 300,000 distinct CDR3 sequences appear in this sample, 10% of them only once. In total, the top ten clones hold approximately 7% of the sample.

Sequenced material: PBMCs, taken before TCRalphabeta/CD19-depleted stem cell transplant. The receptors were sampled from a boy less than two years old with acute myeloid leukemia, due to receive a stem cell transplant.

A word on this clonotype: The junction and the germline gene differ at one end; a read error may be behind it. The genes are TRBV14 and TRBJ1-1; D may be TRBD1 (5 bases). CDR1 SGHDN and CDR2 FVKESK come from the germline V gene. CDR3 length: 16 residues. This CDR3 is CASSQDKGRVNNEAFF. CDR3 nucleotide sequence: TGTGCCAGCAGCCAAGATAAGGGCAGGGTGAACAATGAAGCTTTCTTT. Drawing the rest from reference TRBV14 and TRBJ1-1, the complete variable domain is EAGVTQFPSHSVIEKGQTVTLRCDPISGHDNLYWYRRVMGKEIKFLLHFVKESKQDESGMPNNRFLAERTGGTYSTLKVQPAELEDSGVYFCASSQDKGRVNNEAFFGQGTRLTVV.

There are many counts of this clonotype. This chain uses TRBV20-1 with TRBJ1-2; no reliable D call. V lost 0 bases and J 0 bases, leaving 8 bases between the germline ends. This CDR3 comprises 14 residues. Per germline, CDR1 DFQATT and CDR2 SNEGSKA (reference sequence). DNA for the CDR3: TGCAGTGCTAGAGACGGACGAGCTAACTATGGCTACACCTTC. This sequence encodes CSARDGRANYGYTF.

The genes are TRBV6-5 and TRBJ2-3; D remains ambiguous. This CDR3 has 15 amino acids. CDR1 and CDR2 from the germline V gene are MNHEY and SVGAGI. Trimming took off 3 bases at V and 0 bases at J, with 10 bases between the two ends. The CDR3 loop reads CASSYRHRSTDTQYF. The CDR3 DNA reads TGTGCCAGCAGTTATAGGCACCGAAGCACAGATACGCAGTATTTT.

This clonotype was counted at least ten times. This chain connects TRBV7-2 to TRBJ1-2, with D unclear. V gave up 2 bases and J gave up 8 bases, with 6 bases separating them. The CDR3 is 11 residues long. The germline V gene has CDR1 SGHTA and CDR2 FQGNSA. The CDR3 DNA reads as TGTGCCAGCAGCTTAAGGGAAGGCTACACCTTC. Its translation is CASSLREGYTF.

There are many counts of this clonotype. The V call is TRBV11-1, the J call TRBJ2-1; 8 bases fit TRBD2. V dropped 1 base and J dropped 1; count of bases not matched to a gene: 12. The CDR3 extends over 19 amino acids. From germline, CDR1 is SGHAT and CDR2 FQDESV (reference sequence). The CDR3: CASSLELAGMRGSYNEQFF. CDR3 in DNA: TGTGCCAGCAGCTTAGAGCTAGCGGGCATGCGGGGTTCCTACAATGAGCAGTTCTTC. Full variable domain (missing parts from reference TRBV11-1 and TRBJ2-1): EAEVAQSPRYKITEKSQAVAFWCDPISGHATLYWYRQILGQGPELLVQFQDESVVDDSQLPKDRFSAERLKGVDSTLKIQPAELGDSAMYLCASSLELAGMRGSYNEQFFGPGTRLTVL.

This clonotype was picked up many times. The chain links TRBV11-2 to TRBJ2-3; D not resolved. CDR1 is SGHAT and CDR2 is FQNNGV in the germline V gene. The CDR3 runs to 15 residues. The V gene lost 1 base and the J gene lost 1 base, with 9 bases spanning the gap. CDR3 protein: CASSLVATRTDTQYF. Written as DNA, the CDR3 is TGTGCCAGCAGCTTAGTTGCGACTCGCACAGATACGCAGTATTTT.

The chain recombines TRBV12-3 or TRBV12-4 with TRBJ2-3; TRBD2 matches 14 bases. The CDR3 totals 18 residues. J was trimmed by 0 bases and V by 6 bases; bases with no gene match: 8. The CDR3 sequence: CASSSGLAGVRSTDTQYF. CDR3 in DNA: TGTGCCAGCAGCTCGGGACTAGCGGGAGTGAGGAGCACAGATACGCAGTATTTT.

The rearrangement joins TRBV7-9 to TRBJ1-2, with D uncertain. V was pared by 1 base and J by 6 bases, with 12 bases between. The CDR3 has 14 amino acids. Germline V gene sequence: CDR1 SEHNR, CDR2 FQNEAQ (reference sequence). This chain's CDR3 is CASSLGTRLNGYTF. The CDR3 DNA reads TGTGCCAGCAGCTTAGGTACAAGGTTGAATGGCTACACCTTC.

This clonotype was counted many times. The chain links TRBV4-3 to TRBJ1-1; D call uncertain. Germline V gene data show CDR1 as LGHNA and CDR2 as YSLEER. This CDR3 region has 15 residues. The V end was cut by 5 bases, the J end by 0 bases, with 13 bases between. The CDR3 DNA reads as TGCGCCAGCAGCTTCCTCGCAGGCCTGAACACTGAAGCTTTCTTT. Encoded protein: CASSFLAGLNTEAFF.

V and J are TRBV3-1 and TRBJ2-1; 12 bases map to TRBD2. CDR3 length: 18 residues. Germline CDR1 is LGHDT and CDR2 is YNNKEL (reference sequence). The trim removed 11 bases at V and 8 bases at J, leaving 22 bases unmatched. The CDR3 DNA is TGTGCCCGCTGTTTAAGGCCGCCGACTAGCGGGGGAAGGGATGAGCAGTTCTTC. It encodes CARCLRPPTSGGRDEQFF.

This clonotype was detected many times. The rearrangement uses TRBV29-1 and TRBJ2-1, with D unresolved. The CDR3 contains 13 residues. Germline V gene lookup returns CDR1 SQVTM and CDR2 ANQGSEA. V was cut by 4 bases and J by 0 bases, with 7 bases left in between. The CDR3 loop reads CSVGLYSYNEQFF. The DNA for the CDR3 is TGCAGCGTTGGGCTTTACTCCTACAATGAGCAGTTCTTC.

This clonotype has ten or more counts. The chain combines TRBV27 with TRBJ2-7, with 8 nucleotides matching TRBD1. CDR1 MNHEY and CDR2 SMNVEV come from the germline V gene (reference sequence). The trim removed 0 bases at V and 0 bases at J, leaving 7 bases unmatched. CDR3 size: 17 residues. The CDR3, as DNA: TGTGCCAGCAGTTTATCCATTACAGGACAGGGCTCCTACGAGCAGTACTTC. It encodes CASSLSITGQGSYEQYF.

V is TRBV28 and J is TRBJ2-3, with D possibly matching TRBD2 (7 bases). Germline V gene data show CDR1 as MDHEN and CDR2 as SYDVKM. The CDR3 is 19 residues long. Trimming took off 6 bases at V and 1 base at J, with 26 bases between the two ends. Here the CDR3 DNA reads TGTGCCAGCAGCCAGAGAGGGGGGGGGGCACCTCCTCGCACAGATACGCAGTATTTT. Protein: CASSQRGGGAPPRTDTQYF.

On this clonotype: A single base separates this from a much larger clone, so it may be a read error. The gene calls are TRBV28 and TRBJ2-5; 7 bases fit TRBD2. The CDR3 contains 16 residues. V trimming: 2 bases; J trimming: 2 bases; junction bases outside the gene matches: 8. CDR1 MDHEN and CDR2 SYDVKM come from the germline V gene. CDR3 residues: CASSLPGSSGQETQYF. As DNA, the CDR3 is TGTGCCAGCAGTTTACCGGGGTCTAGCGGACAAGAGACCCAGTACTTC.

This clonotype was seen at least ten times. The V and J genes are TRBV4-3 and TRBJ2-5, with 14 positions matching TRBD2. CDR1 is LGHNA, CDR2 YSLEER, per germline. Losses at the gene ends were 6 bases for V and 4 bases for J; bases not matched to a gene: 10. The CDR3 extends over 17 amino acids. The CDR3 DNA reads TGCGCCAGCAGACAGAGACTAGCGGGAGGGCCGACAGAGACCCAGTACTTC. Translation: CASRQRLAGGPTETQYF.

The rearrangement joins TRBV5-1 to TRBJ1-5; TRBD1 matches 8 bases. Germline V gene data show CDR1 as SGHRS and CDR2 as YFSETQ. The J segment lost 2 bases and the V segment lost 4 bases, leaving 2 bases of the junction unmatched. This CDR3 comprises 14 residues. In nucleotides, the CDR3 is TGCGCCAGCAGCGAGGGACAGGGCAATCAGCCCCAGCATTTT. This encodes CASSEGQGNQPQHF.

This clonotype showed up many times. V usage is TRBV7-6 and J usage is TRBJ1-5, with 10 nucleotides matching TRBD1. The germline V gene has CDR1 SGHVS and CDR2 FNYEAQ. CDR3 length: 13 amino acids. V lost 5 bases and J lost 14; bases outside the gene matches: 9. This chain's CDR3 is CASSPEDRGPKHF. The CDR3 bases are TGTGCCAGCAGCCCCGAAGACAGGGGGCCGAAGCATTTT.

Written as DNA, the CDR3 is TGTGCCAGCAGTAAACAGGGGATCGAGCAGTACTTC. Translation gives CASSKQGIEQYF. The J gene is TRBJ2-7, the V gene TRBV12-3 or TRBV12-4; 7 bases are a match to TRBD1. After removal of 5 bases from V and 6 bases from J, the junction contained 4 bases not matched to a gene. This CDR3 region has 12 residues.

In this sample, this clonotype turned up many times. The chain is built from TRBV7-9 and TRBJ2-7; the D gene could be TRBD1 or TRBD2 (5 bases each). From germline, CDR1 is SEHNR and CDR2 FQNEAQ (reference sequence). V was pared by 4 bases and J by 0 bases, with 13 bases between. The CDR3 totals 15 residues. CDR3 in amino acids: CASSSSGTASYEQYF. CDR3 nucleotide sequence: TGTGCCAGCAGCTCCTCTGGGACGGCCTCCTACGAGCAGTACTTC. Filled out from reference TRBV7-9 and TRBJ2-7, the complete variable domain reads DTGVSQNPRHKITKRGQNVTFRCDPISEHNRLYWYRQTLGQGPEFLTYFQNEAQLEKSRLLSDRFSAERPKGSFSTLEIQRTEQGDSAMYLCASSSSGTASYEQYFGPGTRLTVT.

The chain has TRBV5-1 and TRBJ2-1, with D possibly being TRBD1 or TRBD2 (5 bases each). Per germline, CDR1 SGHRS and CDR2 YFSETQ. V lost 6 bases, J lost 6 bases, and 10 bases lay in between. CDR3 length equals 12 residues. The chain's CDR3 is CASTLGGNEQFF. DNA for the CDR3: TGCGCCAGCACCCTTGGGGGCAATGAGCAGTTCTTC.

This clonotype came up many times. The chain couples TRBV9 to TRBJ2-3, with 9 bases matching TRBD2. CDR1 SGDLS and CDR2 YYNGEE come from the germline V gene. The CDR3 loop spans 14 amino acids. Trimming cost V 6 bases and J 1 base; bases outside gene matches: 3. CDR3 sequence (DNA): TGTGCCAGCAACCCTAGCGGGGGCACAGATACGCAGTATTTT. Protein: CASNPSGGTDTQYF.

This clonotype was seen at least ten times. For the CDR3, the DNA is TGTGCCAGCAGCTTAGCACACAGGGCCCCCCAAGAGACCCAGTACTTC. It yields the protein CASSLAHRAPQETQYF. V and J are TRBV7-6 and TRBJ2-5; possible D gene TRBD1, 6 bases. Germline V gene sequence: CDR1 SGHVS, CDR2 FNYEAQ. Trimming left V 0 bases short and J 1 base short, with 12 bases between. The CDR3 length is 16 residues.